The sequence of this T cell receptor beta chain was determined in a study of T-cell memory formation after mild COVID-19. To note about this clonotype: Its antigen is unknown.

General observations from the study: Clones shrinking between day 15 and 85 showed a balanced CD4/CD8 split, and those that grew later tilted toward CD4+. CM and EM subsets held most contracting CD4+ clones; EMRA held CD8+ ones. What remained unconfirmed was the SARS-CoV-2 specificity of second-wave clones peaking on day 37.

Employing constant-segment primers, 5'RACE generated TCR alpha and TCR beta cDNA libraries bearing sample barcodes and UMIs. TCRdb reprocessed the 5' RACE reads with MiXCR, giving one entry per CDR3 protein. The sample records approximately 390,000 distinct CDR3 sequences, about 16% being singletons. Germline V gives CDR1 SGHRS, CDR2 YFSETQ. The CDR3 spans 14 residues. The V gene end was trimmed by 4 bases and the J gene end by 3 bases; junction bases not matched to a gene: 5. The sequencing input was PBMCs or a T cell subset sorted from them (not recorded which). The chain carries TRBV5-1 and TRBJ2-5, with TRBD1 matching 8 bases. The TCR was taken from a man younger than 30 who had mild COVID-19 (a few samples of this study predate the infection). Cell type and time point are not known. The CDR3 DNA is TGCGCCAGCAGCCTGGGACAGGTCGAAGAGACCCAGTACTTC. It encodes CASSLGQVEETQYF.